The rows below give T cell receptor beta chains drawn from one sample of a study of T cells in Graves' hyperthyroidism and ophthalmopathy. MiXCR, run by TCRdb on the multiplex PCR reads, gives a single entry per CDR3 protein. There are hundreds of thousands of distinct CDR3 sequences in the sample; roughly 13% occur only once, and 9% to 9.5% lies in the top ten. The sample taken for sequencing was blood. The source of these receptors is a woman aged 18-35 years with Graves' hyperthyroidism. CDR3s leave out the opening cysteine and the closing phenylalanine or tryptophan. Fields, in order: D gene, CDR3 length, clone size, J gene, V gene, CDR3 protein. A D gene is named only where the DNA matches it firmly. Clone size is not always given. Where it is, it says once, few, many or a class for expanded clones.

>TRBD1|13|many|TRBJ1-1|TRBV12-3/TRBV12-4
ASNSAGGIDTEAF
>-|13|many|TRBJ1-6|TRBV11-2
ASSLSDLGAAPLH
>-|12|-|TRBJ2-7|TRBV3-1
ASSQFADSYEQY
>TRBD1|13|-|TRBJ1-2|TRBV2
ASSELDRTNYGYT
>TRBD2|14|many|TRBJ2-1|TRBV5-1
ASSLLAGATYNEQF
>-|13|-|TRBJ2-3|TRBV19
ASTRGDSSTDTQY
>-|11|many|TRBJ1-6|TRBV5-1
ASSLGQASPLH
>-|12|-|TRBJ1-5|TRBV19
ASSPEGWGQPQH
>-|9|few|TRBJ2-3|TRBV20-1
SAAWGDTQY
>TRBD2|12|-|TRBJ2-7|TRBV19
ASSVLAGSNEQY
>TRBD1|12|-|TRBJ1-5|TRBV6-1
ASSLGQGDRPQH
>TRBD2|14|many|TRBJ2-3|TRBV3-1
ASSPPPGLGGDTQY
>-|10|many|TRBJ1-1|TRBV3-1
ASSQARAEAF
>-|15|-|TRBJ2-2|TRBV5-1
ASSSTSEGAFSGELF
>-|15|few|TRBJ1-2|TRBV7-9
ASSPRFPQGKIGGYT
>-|11|many|TRBJ1-1|TRBV28
ASRPQGNTEAF
>TRBD1|14|-|TRBJ1-1|TRBV19
ASSAGTGDMNTEAF
>-|15|many|TRBJ2-7|TRBV14
ASSPGLNVLVHYEQY
>TRBD1|16|-|TRBJ2-7|TRBV4-1
ASSHRVQGTGKSYEQY
>TRBD1|12|few|TRBJ1-2|TRBV2
ASSEISQGYGYT
>-|13|many|TRBJ2-5|TRBV3-1
ASSLMDTSSETQY
>-|13|many|TRBJ1-2|TRBV28
ASSLDTGEDYGYT